This T cell receptor (beta chain) was sequenced for a study of blood T cell repertoires in COVID-19. For the study at large: Spain, Italy and the United States supplied samples that represented acute and convalescent COVID-19. From T cells, B-cell-depleted T cells, or PBMCs came the material, which was cDNA or gDNA.

The CDR3 has 13 amino acids. V was pared by 7 bases and J by 0 bases, with 7 bases between. This clone has only a few counts. In the source study's methods: Nucleated cell counts were estimated from reference gene primer amplification. Data came from immunoSEQ multiplex PCR; TCRdb stores just in-frame clones and leaves some out. That table is the source of V, J and clone size, and D and trimming were worked out from the DNA. This sample carries 150,000 to 200,000 clones, around 84% of them seen once, and the ten largest clones take approximately 0.99%. Source material: peripheral blood. The receptor was isolated from a man aged 35-49 years with acute or convalescent COVID-19. The chain uses TRBV12-3 or TRBV12-4 and TRBJ1-3; D is unresolved. CDR3 sequence: CASTLNSGNTIYF. The CDR3 DNA reads TGTGCCAGCACCCTTAACTCTGGAAACACCATATATTTT.